The source of this T cell receptor (beta chain) is a study of blood T cell repertoires in COVID-19. Study details: Donors in the United States, Italy and Spain gave samples during acute or convalescent COVID-19. PBMCs, B-cell-depleted T cells, or T cells provided the cDNA or gDNA that made up the material.

Methods used by the authors: Counts of nucleated cells, estimated from reference gene primer amplification, were obtained. Some clones are missing from TCRdb's copy, which holds only in-frame ones; the method was immunoSEQ multiplex PCR. D and trimming come from the DNA, and the V and J calls and clone size come from that table. This sample carries 68,000 or so clones, around 90% of them seen once, and the ten largest clones take 3.4%. V lost 2 bases to trimming and J lost 5 bases; unmatched junction nucleotides: 11. This CDR3 comprises 17 residues. Germline-derived CDR1 and CDR2 are MNHEY and SVGEGT.

The receptor comes from a woman aged 45-65 years with COVID-19, enrolled during active disease. Material for sequencing was peripheral blood. This sequence joins TRBV6-2 or TRBV6-3 and TRBJ2-2, with TRBD2 matching 7 bases. The CDR3 protein is CASSYAGRESWTGELFF. The CDR3 DNA reads as TGTGCCAGCAGTTACGCTGGGCGGGAGTCGTGGACCGGGGAGCTGTTTTTT.